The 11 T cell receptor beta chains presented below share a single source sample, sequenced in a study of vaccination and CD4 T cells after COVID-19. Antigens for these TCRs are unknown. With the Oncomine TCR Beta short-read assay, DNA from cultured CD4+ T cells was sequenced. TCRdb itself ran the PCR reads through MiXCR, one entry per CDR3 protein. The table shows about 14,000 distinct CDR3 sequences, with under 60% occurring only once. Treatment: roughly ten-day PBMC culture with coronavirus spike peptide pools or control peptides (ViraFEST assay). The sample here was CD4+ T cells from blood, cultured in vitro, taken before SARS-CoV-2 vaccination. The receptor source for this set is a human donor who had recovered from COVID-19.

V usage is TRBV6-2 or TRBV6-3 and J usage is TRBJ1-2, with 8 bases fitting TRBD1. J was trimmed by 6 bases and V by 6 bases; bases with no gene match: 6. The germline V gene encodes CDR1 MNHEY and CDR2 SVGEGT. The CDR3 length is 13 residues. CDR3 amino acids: CASRKTGEDGYTF. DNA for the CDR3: TGTGCCAGCAGAAAGACAGGGGAGGATGGCTACACCTTC.

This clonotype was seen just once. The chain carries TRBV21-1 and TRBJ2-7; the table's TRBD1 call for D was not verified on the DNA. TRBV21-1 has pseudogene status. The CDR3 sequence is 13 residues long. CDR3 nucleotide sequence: TGTGCCAGCAGCAAAGTACCCGGGAACGAGCAGTACTTC. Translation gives CASSKVPGNEQYF.

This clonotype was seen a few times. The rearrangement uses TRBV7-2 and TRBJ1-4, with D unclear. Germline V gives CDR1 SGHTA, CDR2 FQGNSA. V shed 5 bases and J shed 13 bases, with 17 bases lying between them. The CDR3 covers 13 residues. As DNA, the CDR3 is TGTGCCAGCAGCCCCCGATCCGGAGGCTTACTGTTTTTT. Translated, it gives CASSPRSGGLLFF.

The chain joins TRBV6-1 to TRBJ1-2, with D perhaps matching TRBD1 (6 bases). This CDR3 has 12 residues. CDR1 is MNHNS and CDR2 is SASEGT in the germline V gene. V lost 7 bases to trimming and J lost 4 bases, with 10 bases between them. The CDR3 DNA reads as TGTGCCAGCAACCAGGGGATCTATGGCTACACCTTC. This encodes CASNQGIYGYTF.

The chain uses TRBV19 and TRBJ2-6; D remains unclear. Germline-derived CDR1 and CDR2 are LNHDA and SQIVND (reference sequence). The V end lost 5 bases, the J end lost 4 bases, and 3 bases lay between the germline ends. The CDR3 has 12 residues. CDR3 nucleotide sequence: TGTGCCAGTAGTCCCGGGGCCAACGTCCTGACTTTC. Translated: CASSPGANVLTF.

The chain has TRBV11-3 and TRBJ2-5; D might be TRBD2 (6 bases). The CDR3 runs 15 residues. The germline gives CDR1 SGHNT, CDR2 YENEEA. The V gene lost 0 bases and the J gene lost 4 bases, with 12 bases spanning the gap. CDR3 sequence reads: CASSLDVRGPETQYF. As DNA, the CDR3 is TGTGCCAGCAGCTTAGATGTGCGGGGACCAGAGACCCAGTACTTC.

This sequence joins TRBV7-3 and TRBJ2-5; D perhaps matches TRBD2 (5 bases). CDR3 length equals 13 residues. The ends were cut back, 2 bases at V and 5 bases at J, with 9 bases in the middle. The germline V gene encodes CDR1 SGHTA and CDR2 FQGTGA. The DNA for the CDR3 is TGTGCCAGCAGCTTACTCGGAGGCGAGACCCAGTACTTC. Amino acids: CASSLLGGETQYF.

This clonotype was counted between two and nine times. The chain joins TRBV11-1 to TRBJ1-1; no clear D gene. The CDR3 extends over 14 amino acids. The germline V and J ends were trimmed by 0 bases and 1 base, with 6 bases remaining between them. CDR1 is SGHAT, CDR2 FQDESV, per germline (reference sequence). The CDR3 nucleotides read TGTGCCAGCAGCTTAGCGCGGGCGAACACTGAAGCTTTCTTT. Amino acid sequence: CASSLARANTEAFF.

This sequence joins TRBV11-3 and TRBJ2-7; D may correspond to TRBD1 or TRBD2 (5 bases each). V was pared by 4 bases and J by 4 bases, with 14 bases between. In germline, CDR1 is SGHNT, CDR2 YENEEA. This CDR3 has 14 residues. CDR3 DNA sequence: TGTGCCAGCAGCTCGAGGGACGGAACTTACGAGCAGTACTTC. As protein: CASSSRDGTYEQYF. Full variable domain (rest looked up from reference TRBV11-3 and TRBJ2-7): EAGVVQSPRYKIIEKKQPVAFWCNPISGHNTLYWYLQNLGQGPELLIRYENEEAVDDSQLPKDRFSAERLKGVDSTLKIQPAELGDSAVYLCASSSRDGTYEQYFGPGTRLTVT.

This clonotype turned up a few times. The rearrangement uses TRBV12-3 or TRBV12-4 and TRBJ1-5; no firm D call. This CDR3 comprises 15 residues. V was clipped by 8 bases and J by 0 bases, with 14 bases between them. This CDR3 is CASRGSGISNQPQHF. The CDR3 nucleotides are TGTGCCAGCCGGGGATCGGGGATTAGCAATCAGCCCCAGCATTTT.

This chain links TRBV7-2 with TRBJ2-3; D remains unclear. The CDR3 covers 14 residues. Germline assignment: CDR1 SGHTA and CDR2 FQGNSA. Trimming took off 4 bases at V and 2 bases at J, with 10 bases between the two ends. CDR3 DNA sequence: TGTGCCAGCAGCTACCGCCCGTACACAGATACGCAGTATTTT. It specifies CASSYRPYTDTQYF.